This TCR beta chain came from a study of CD8+ T cells in alopecia areata. About the research overall: Scoring of severity for treated patients was based on percentage of affected scalp area.

Treatment noted: oral pan-JAK inhibitor, 5-10 mg twice daily. The CDR3 extends over 14 amino acids. Trimming left V 0 bases short and J 0 bases short, with 6 bases between. Germline CDR1 reads GTSNPN; CDR2 reads SVGIG (reference sequence). Extracted RNA was reverse transcribed, and the resulting cDNA served as sequencing template. The data were produced by immunoSEQ multiplex PCR, yet TCRdb's version contains in-frame clones alone and is incomplete. The table has more than 95,000 clones, 61% seen once. The J gene is TRBJ1-3, the V gene TRBV30; D gene ambiguous. This specimen was CD4+ T cells sorted from blood, taken at week 4, from a patient treated with tofacitinib. The sequence derives from a human donor with alopecia areata. The CDR3 nucleotides read TGTGCCTGGAGTGTAGGGCTCTCTGGAAACACCATATATTTT. Amino acid sequence: CAWSVGLSGNTIYF.